The 15 T cell receptor beta chains in this list originate from one sample, sequenced in a study of spatial heterogeneity in lung cancer. TCRdb re-called the 5' RACE reads through MiXCR, storing one row per CDR3 protein. Altogether approximately 40,000 distinct CDR3 sequences are present, roughly an eighth being singletons, with the ten largest covering 55% to 60%. Time point here: sample taken at primary tumor resection. The authors sequenced whole RNA from tumor, nontumor lung or frozen PBMC without sorting. Sequences were derived from PBMCs, sampled at surgery. The receptors derive from a male donor with early-stage non-small cell lung cancer.

The chain links TRBV28 to TRBJ2-5; 7 nucleotides line up with TRBD2. The V segment lost 7 bases and the J segment 2 bases; nucleotides outside the gene matches: 4. Germline CDR1 and CDR2: MDHEN and SYDVKM. The CDR3 loop spans 13 amino acids. This CDR3 is CASTKAGQETQYF. The CDR3 DNA follows: TGTGCCAGCACTAAAGCGGGACAAGAGACCCAGTACTTC.

A note on this clonotype: This sequence may be a read error, since a much larger clone differs from it by one base. The chain links TRBV19 to TRBJ1-5, with TRBD1 as a possible D gene (5 bases). This CDR3 contains 15 residues. Germline V gene data show CDR1 as LNHDA and CDR2 as SQIVND (reference sequence). This chain's CDR3 is CVSSSGAARNQPQHF. The CDR3 coding sequence is TGTGTCAGTAGTAGCGGGGCAGCTAGAAATCAGCCCCAGCATTTT.

The table lists this clonotype with many counts. This chain uses TRBV28 with TRBJ2-3; TRBD2 matches at 7 bases. In germline, CDR1 is MDHEN, CDR2 SYDVKM. Losses at the gene ends were 2 bases for V and 2 bases for J; bases not matched to a gene: 4. This CDR3 is 15 amino acids long. This chain's CDR3 is CASSLGTTFTDTQYF. The CDR3 DNA sequence: TGTGCCAGCAGTTTAGGGACTACCTTCACAGATACGCAGTATTTT.

This clonotype was recorded at least ten times. V gene TRBV27 combines with J gene TRBJ2-3; 10 bases line up with TRBD2. Germline V gives CDR1 MNHEY, CDR2 SMNVEV (reference sequence). This CDR3 is built from 16 residues. V lost 4 bases and J lost 0; bases outside the gene matches: 4. Written as DNA, the CDR3 is TGTGCCAGCAGTTCCCCGACTAGCGGGAGCACAGATACGCAGTATTTT. Its protein is CASSSPTSGSTDTQYF.

The chain joins TRBV5-1 to TRBJ2-1; D unresolved. Trimming took 0 bases from V and 4 from J, leaving 8 bases between them. Germline V gene data show CDR1 as SGHRS and CDR2 as YFSETQ. This CDR3 has 14 amino acids. CDR3 in amino acids: CASSLAPDYNEQFF. In nucleotides, the CDR3 is TGCGCCAGCAGCTTGGCTCCGGATTACAATGAGCAGTTCTTC. Full variable domain (missing parts from reference TRBV5-1 and TRBJ2-1): KAGVTQTPRYLIKTRGQQVTLSCSPISGHRSVSWYQQTPGQGLQFLFEYFSETQRNKGNFPGRFSGRQFSNSRSEMNVSTLELGDSALYLCASSLAPDYNEQFFGPGTRLTVL.

This clonotype was seen at least ten times. CDR3 residues: CASRTALDRYNEQFF. The CDR3, as DNA: TGTGCCAGCAGAACCGCGCTCGACAGATACAATGAGCAGTTCTTC. The rearrangement links TRBV11-1 to TRBJ2-1, with a tentative D call TRBD1 (5 bases). CDR1 is SGHAT, CDR2 FQDESV, per germline (reference sequence). The CDR3 is 15 residues long. V lost 6 bases and J 4 bases, leaving 16 bases between the germline ends. The full variable domain, its missing parts supplied by reference TRBV11-1 and TRBJ2-1, is EAEVAQSPRYKITEKSQAVAFWCDPISGHATLYWYRQILGQGPELLVQFQDESVVDDSQLPKDRFSAERLKGVDSTLKIQPAELGDSAMYLCASRTALDRYNEQFFGPGTRLTVL.

This clonotype occurred a few times. The chain has TRBV7-2 and TRBJ2-4, with a possible D match to TRBD2 (6 bases). The V gene's germline CDR1 is SGHTA and CDR2 FQGNSA. The CDR3 is 13 residues long. V lost 5 bases, J lost 6 bases, and 11 bases lay in between. As DNA, the CDR3 is TGTGCCAGCAGCCGGGACTGGACAAACATTCAGTACTTC. Protein sequence: CASSRDWTNIQYF. The complete variable domain, with remaining parts taken from reference TRBV7-2 and TRBJ2-4, reads GAGVSQSPSNKVTEKGKDVELRCDPISGHTALYWYRQSLGQGLEFLIYFQGNSAPDKSGLPSDRFSAERTGGSVSTLTIQRTQQEDSAVYLCASSRDWTNIQYFGAGTRLSVL.

This clonotype showed up just a few times. The V and J genes are TRBV5-1 and TRBJ2-7; D is possibly TRBD1 (6 bases). The V and J ends lost 8 bases and 5 bases respectively, with 14 bases between them. CDR3 length: 12 residues. The germline V gene encodes CDR1 SGHRS and CDR2 YFSETQ. CDR3 amino acids: CASHRAEDEQYF. In nucleotides, the CDR3 is TGCGCCAGTCACAGGGCCGAGGACGAGCAGTACTTC.

This clonotype has a count of ten or more. V usage is TRBV5-6 and J usage is TRBJ2-3; possibly TRBD1 or TRBD2 for D (5 bases each). The V end lost 0 bases, the J end lost 1 base, and 12 bases lay between the germline ends. The CDR3 length is 16 residues. Germline loops: CDR1 SGHDT, CDR2 YYEEEE. The CDR3 nucleotides are TGTGCCAGCAGCTTGGCCCCCGGGGACGGCACAGATACGCAGTATTTT. Protein sequence: CASSLAPGDGTDTQYF.

In DNA, the CDR3 is TGCAGTGCTAGCGTCGGACTAGCCAACAATGAGCAGTTCTTC. This sequence encodes CSASVGLANNEQFF. This sequence joins TRBV20-1 and TRBJ2-1; TRBD2 matches 8 bases. The germline gives CDR1 DFQATT, CDR2 SNEGSKA (reference sequence). The CDR3 sequence is 14 residues long. V shed 3 bases and J 5 bases; nucleotides not matched to a gene: 6.

This clonotype was seen more than once but under ten times. This chain connects TRBV11-1 to TRBJ2-2, with D perhaps assigned TRBD1 or TRBD2 (6 bases each). V was cut by 0 bases and J by 1 base, with 9 bases left in between. CDR1 is SGHAT, CDR2 FQDESV, per germline (reference sequence). This CDR3 comprises 16 residues. Written as DNA, the CDR3 is TGTGCCAGCAGCTTAGCGCGGGGACAGAACACCGGGGAGCTGTTTTTT. It encodes CASSLARGQNTGELFF.

The chain is built from TRBV6-2 or TRBV6-3 and TRBJ2-7; D gene ambiguous. V was clipped by 2 bases and J by 7 bases, with 12 bases between them. Germline loops: CDR1 MNHEY, CDR2 SVGEGT. CDR3 length equals 13 residues. CDR3 nucleotide sequence: TGTGCCAGCAGTTACACGGCTAGGCGGGAGCAGTACTTC. As protein: CASSYTARREQYF.

This chain uses TRBV29-1 with TRBJ1-1; the D is unclear. Germline lookup yields CDR1 SQVTM and CDR2 ANQGSEA. Deletions cut 6 bases from V and 4 bases from J, with 12 bases between. This CDR3 contains 12 residues. The CDR3 reads CSVKDGVTEAFF. The CDR3 DNA sequence: TGCAGCGTCAAGGACGGGGTCACTGAAGCTTTCTTT.

This clonotype was observed a handful of times. V is TRBV27 and J is TRBJ2-7; 8 bases align to TRBD1. V lost 4 bases to trimming and J lost 1 base; unmatched junction nucleotides: 3. Germline lookup yields CDR1 MNHEY and CDR2 SMNVEV (reference sequence). The CDR3 loop spans 14 amino acids. The DNA for the CDR3 is TGTGCCAGCAGTTCCCGGACAGGGTCCTACGAGCAGTACTTC. Translating gives CASSSRTGSYEQYF.

This clonotype was observed a handful of times. The V gene is TRBV7-9, the J gene TRBJ1-5; 8 bases are shared with TRBD1. The CDR3 covers 15 residues. With V trimmed by 3 bases and J by 0 bases, 1 base remained unmatched. The germline gives CDR1 SEHNR, CDR2 FQNEAQ (reference sequence). The CDR3 DNA follows: TGTGCCAGCAGCTTGACAGGGGTTAGCAATCAGCCCCAGCATTTT. This encodes CASSLTGVSNQPQHF.